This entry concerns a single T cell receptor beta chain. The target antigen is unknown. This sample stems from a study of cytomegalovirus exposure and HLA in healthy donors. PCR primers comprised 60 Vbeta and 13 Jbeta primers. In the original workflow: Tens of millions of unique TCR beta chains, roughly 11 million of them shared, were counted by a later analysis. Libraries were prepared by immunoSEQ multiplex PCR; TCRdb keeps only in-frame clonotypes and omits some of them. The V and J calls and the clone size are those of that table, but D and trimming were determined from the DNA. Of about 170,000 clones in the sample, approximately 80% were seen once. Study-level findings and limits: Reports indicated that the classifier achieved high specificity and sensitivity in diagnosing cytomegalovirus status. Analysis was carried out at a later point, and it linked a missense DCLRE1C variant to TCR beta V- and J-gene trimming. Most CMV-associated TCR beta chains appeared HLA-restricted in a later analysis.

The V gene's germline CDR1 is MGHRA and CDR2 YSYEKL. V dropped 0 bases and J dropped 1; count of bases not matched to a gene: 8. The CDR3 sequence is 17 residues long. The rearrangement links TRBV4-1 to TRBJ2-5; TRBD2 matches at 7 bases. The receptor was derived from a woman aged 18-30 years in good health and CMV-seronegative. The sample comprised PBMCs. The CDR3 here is CASSQDLLAASQETQYF. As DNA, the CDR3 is TGCGCCAGCAGCCAAGATCTCCTAGCGGCATCCCAAGAGACCCAGTACTTC.